Only a few counts were recorded for the clone carrying this T cell receptor beta chain. Its target is not known. TCRdb redid the calling of the RT-PCR reads with MiXCR, one entry per CDR3 protein. The data contain about 500,000 distinct CDR3 sequences, approximately 15% of them singletons. The data are from a study of response to subunit inactivated influenza vaccine. Study-level results: Every seasonal influenza vaccination brings in few new T cells, the authors suggested.

Germline CDR1 reads SGHRS; CDR2 reads YFSETQ. There are 19 residues in the CDR3. V lost 2 bases, J lost 0 bases, and 9 bases stayed unmatched. This chain uses TRBV5-1 with TRBJ2-6; 9 bases line up with TRBD2. This clonotype was sampled from a man aged 50 to 75 who received an inactivated influenza vaccine. Sequenced here: CD4+ T cells sorted from PBMCs, sampled around 25 months after vaccination. CDR3 sequence: CASSFLGAGGTSGANVLTF. CDR3 sequence (DNA): TGCGCCAGCAGCTTTTTAGGAGCGGGGGGAACCTCTGGGGCCAACGTCCTGACTTTC.